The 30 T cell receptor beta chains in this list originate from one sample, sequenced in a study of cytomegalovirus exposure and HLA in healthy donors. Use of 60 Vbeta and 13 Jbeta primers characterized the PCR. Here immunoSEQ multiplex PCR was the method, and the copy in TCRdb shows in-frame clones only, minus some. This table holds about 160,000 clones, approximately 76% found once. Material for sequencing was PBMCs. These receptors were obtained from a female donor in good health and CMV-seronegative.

The CDR3 sequence: CASSLDRGGSTDTQYF. CDR3 bases: TGTGCCAGCAGCTTAGACAGGGGAGGTTCGACAGATACGCAGTATTTT. The chain joins TRBV5-5 to TRBJ2-3, with 8 bases that match TRBD1. Germline V lookup: CDR1 SGHKS, CDR2 YYEKEE (reference sequence). The CDR3 extends over 16 amino acids. V gave up 2 bases and J gave up 3 bases; unmatched junction bases: 8.

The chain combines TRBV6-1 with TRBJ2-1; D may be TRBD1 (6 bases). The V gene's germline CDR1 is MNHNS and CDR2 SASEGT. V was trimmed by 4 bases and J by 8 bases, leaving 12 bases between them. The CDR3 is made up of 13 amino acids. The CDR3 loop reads CASSATQGYEQFF. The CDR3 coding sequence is TGTGCCAGCAGTGCCACGCAGGGGTATGAGCAGTTCTTC.

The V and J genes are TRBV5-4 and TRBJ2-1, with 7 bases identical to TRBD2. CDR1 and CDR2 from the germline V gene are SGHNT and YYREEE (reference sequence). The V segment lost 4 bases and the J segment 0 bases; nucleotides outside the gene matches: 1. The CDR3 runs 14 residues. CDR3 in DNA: TGTGCCAGCAGCCAGCGGGGCTCCTACAATGAGCAGTTCTTC. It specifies CASSQRGSYNEQFF. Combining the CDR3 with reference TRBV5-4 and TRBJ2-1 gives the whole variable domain ETGVTQSPTHLIKTRGQQVTLRCSSQSGHNTVSWYQQALGQGPQFIFQYYREEENGRGNFPPRFSGLQFPNYSSELNVNALELDDSALYLCASSQRGSYNEQFFGPGTRLTVL.

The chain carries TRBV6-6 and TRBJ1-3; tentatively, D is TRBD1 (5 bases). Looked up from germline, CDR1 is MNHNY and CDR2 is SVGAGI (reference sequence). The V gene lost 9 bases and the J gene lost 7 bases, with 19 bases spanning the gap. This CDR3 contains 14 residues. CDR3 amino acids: CASSRGAGGNTIYF. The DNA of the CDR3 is TGTGCCAGTTCTAGGGGCGCGGGGGGGAACACCATATATTTT.

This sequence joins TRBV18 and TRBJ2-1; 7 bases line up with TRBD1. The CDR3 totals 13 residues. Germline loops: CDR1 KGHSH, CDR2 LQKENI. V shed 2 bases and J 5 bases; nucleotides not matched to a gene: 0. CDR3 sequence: CASSPTGDNEQFF. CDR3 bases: TGTGCCAGCTCACCAACAGGGGACAATGAGCAGTTCTTC.

CDR3 DNA sequence: TGTGCCTGGAGACTACAGGGGCACAATCAGCCCCAGCATTTT. It yields the protein CAWRLQGHNQPQHF. J is TRBJ1-5 and V is TRBV30; 7 bases match TRBD1. This CDR3 comprises 14 residues. With V trimmed by 3 bases and J by 3 bases, 5 bases remained unmatched. Germline CDR1 is GTSNPN and CDR2 is SVGIG (reference sequence).

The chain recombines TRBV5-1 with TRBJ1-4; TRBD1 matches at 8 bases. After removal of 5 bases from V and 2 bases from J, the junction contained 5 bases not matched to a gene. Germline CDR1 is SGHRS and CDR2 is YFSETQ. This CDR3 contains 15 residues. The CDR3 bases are TGCGCCAGCAGTCGGGACAGGTCCACTAATGAAAAACTGTTTTTT. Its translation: CASSRDRSTNEKLFF.

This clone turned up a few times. DNA for the CDR3: TGCGCCAGCAGCCAATTAATGAACACTGAAGCTTTCTTT. This encodes CASSQLMNTEAFF. V usage is TRBV4-1 and J usage is TRBJ1-1; D ambiguous. This CDR3 is 13 amino acids long. V was shortened by 2 bases and J by 0 bases, with 4 bases between the two germline ends. CDR1 and CDR2 from the germline V gene are MGHRA and YSYEKL.

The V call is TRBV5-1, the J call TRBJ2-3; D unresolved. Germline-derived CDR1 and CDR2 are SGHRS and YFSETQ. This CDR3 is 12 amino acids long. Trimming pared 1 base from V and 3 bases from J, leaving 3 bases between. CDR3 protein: CASSLPTDTQYF. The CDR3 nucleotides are TGCGCCAGCAGCTTGCCAACAGATACGCAGTATTTT.

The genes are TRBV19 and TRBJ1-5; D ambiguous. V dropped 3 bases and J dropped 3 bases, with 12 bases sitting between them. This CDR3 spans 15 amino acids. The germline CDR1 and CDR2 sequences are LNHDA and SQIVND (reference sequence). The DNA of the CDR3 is TGTGCCAGTAGTATTAGGGAGGAGGTCAATCAGCCCCAGCATTTT. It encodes CASSIREEVNQPQHF.

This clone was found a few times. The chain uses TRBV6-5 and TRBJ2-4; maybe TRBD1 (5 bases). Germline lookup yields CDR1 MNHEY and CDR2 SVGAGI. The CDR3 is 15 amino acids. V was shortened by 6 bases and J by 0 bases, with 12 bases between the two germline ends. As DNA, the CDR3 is TGTGCCAGCAGCCACCTGGGGCTAGCCAAAAACATTCAGTACTTC. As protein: CASSHLGLAKNIQYF.

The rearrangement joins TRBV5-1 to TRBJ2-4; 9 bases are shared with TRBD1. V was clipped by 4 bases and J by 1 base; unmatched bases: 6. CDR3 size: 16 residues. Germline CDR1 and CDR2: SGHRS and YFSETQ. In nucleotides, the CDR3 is TGCGCCAGCAGCCGGGACAGGGCGGGGGCCAAAAACATTCAGTACTTC. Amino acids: CASSRDRAGAKNIQYF. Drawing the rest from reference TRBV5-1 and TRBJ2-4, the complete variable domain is KAGVTQTPRYLIKTRGQQVTLSCSPISGHRSVSWYQQTPGQGLQFLFEYFSETQRNKGNFPGRFSGRQFSNSRSEMNVSTLELGDSALYLCASSRDRAGAKNIQYFGAGTRLSVL.

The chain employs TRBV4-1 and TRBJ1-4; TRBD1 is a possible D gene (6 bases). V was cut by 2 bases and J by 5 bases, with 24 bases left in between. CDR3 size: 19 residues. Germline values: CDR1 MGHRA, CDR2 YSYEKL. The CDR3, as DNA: TGCGCCAGCAGCCAAATTCAGGCGCGACAGGACAGACTAAATGAAAAACTGTTTTTT. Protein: CASSQIQARQDRLNEKLFF.

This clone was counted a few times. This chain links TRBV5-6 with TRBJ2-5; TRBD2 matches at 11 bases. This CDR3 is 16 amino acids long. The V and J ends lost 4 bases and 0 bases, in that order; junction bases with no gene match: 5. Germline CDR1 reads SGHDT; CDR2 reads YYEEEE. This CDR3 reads CASSPLAGAYQETQYF. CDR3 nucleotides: TGTGCCAGCAGCCCACTAGCGGGAGCTTACCAAGAGACCCAGTACTTC. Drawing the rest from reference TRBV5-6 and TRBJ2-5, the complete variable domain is DAGVTQSPTHLIKTRGQQVTLRCSPKSGHDTVSWYQQALGQGPQFIFQYYEEEERQRGNFPDRFSGHQFPNYSSELNVNALLLGDSALYLCASSPLAGAYQETQYFGPGTRLLVL.

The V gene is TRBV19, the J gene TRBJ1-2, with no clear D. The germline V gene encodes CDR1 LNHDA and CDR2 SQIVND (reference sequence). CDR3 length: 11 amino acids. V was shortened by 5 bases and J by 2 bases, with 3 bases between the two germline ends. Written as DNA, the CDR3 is TGTGCCAGTAGTCAAAACTATGGCTACACCTTC. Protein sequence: CASSQNYGYTF.

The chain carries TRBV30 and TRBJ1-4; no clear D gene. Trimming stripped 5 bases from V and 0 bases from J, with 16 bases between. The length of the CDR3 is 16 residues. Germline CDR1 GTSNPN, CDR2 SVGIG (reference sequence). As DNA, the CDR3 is TGTGCCTGGCTGTCCCGTGCCAGTGCAACTAATGAAAAACTGTTTTTT. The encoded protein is CAWLSRASATNEKLFF.

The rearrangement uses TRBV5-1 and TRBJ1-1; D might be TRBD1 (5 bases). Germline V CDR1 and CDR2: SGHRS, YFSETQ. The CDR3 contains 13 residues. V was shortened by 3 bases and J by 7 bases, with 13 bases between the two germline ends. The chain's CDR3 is CASSSGGSGEAFF. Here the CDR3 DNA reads TGCGCCAGCAGCTCCGGGGGTTCGGGTGAAGCTTTCTTT.

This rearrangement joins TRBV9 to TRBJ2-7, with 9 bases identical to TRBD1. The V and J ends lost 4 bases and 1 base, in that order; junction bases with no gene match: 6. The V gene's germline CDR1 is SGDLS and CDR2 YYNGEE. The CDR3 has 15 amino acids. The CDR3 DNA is TGTGCCAGCAGCCCCCGGACAGGGGCTTCCTACGAGCAGTACTTC. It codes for CASSPRTGASYEQYF.

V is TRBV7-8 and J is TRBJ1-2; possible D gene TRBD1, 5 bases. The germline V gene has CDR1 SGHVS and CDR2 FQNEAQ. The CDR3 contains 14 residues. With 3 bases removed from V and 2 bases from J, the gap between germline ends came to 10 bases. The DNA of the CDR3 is TGTGCCAGCAGCTTCTCGGGGGAAAACTATGGCTACACCTTC. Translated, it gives CASSFSGENYGYTF.

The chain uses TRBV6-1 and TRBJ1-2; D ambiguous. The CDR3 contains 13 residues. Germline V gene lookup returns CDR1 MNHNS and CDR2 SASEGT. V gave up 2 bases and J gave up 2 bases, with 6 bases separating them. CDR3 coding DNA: TGTGCCAGCAGTGAAAACACAAACTATGGCTACACCTTC. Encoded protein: CASSENTNYGYTF.

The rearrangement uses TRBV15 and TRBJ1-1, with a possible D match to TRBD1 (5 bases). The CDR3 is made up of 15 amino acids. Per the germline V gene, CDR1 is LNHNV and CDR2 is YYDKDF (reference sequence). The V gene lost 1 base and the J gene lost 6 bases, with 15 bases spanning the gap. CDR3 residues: CATSRGSGGGAEAFF. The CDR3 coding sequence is TGTGCCACCAGCAGAGGGTCGGGGGGAGGGGCTGAAGCTTTCTTT.

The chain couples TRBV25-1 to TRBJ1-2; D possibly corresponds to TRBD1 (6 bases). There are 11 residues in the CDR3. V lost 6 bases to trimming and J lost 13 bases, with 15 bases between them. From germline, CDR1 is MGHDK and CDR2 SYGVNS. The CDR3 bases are TGTGCCAGCAGCGGAATTTGGGACATCACCTTC. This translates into CASSGIWDITF.

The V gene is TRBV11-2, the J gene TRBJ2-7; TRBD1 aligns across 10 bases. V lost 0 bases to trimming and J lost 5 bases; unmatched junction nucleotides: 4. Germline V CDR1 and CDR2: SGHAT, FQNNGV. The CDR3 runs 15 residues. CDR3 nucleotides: TGTGCCAGCAGCTTAGAACCGACAGGGGGCCACGAGCAGTACTTC. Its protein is CASSLEPTGGHEQYF.

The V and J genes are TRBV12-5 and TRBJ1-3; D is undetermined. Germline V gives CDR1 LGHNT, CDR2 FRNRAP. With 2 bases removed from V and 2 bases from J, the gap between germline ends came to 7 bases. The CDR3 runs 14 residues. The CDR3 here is CASGLIYAGNTIYF. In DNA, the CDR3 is TGTGCTAGTGGTTTGATCTACGCTGGAAACACCATATATTTT.

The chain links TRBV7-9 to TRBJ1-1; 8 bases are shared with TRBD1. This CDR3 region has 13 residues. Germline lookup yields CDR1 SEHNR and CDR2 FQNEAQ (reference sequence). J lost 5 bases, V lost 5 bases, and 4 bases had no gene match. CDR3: CASSQQGETEAFF. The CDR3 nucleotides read TGTGCCAGCAGCCAACAGGGGGAGACTGAAGCTTTCTTT.

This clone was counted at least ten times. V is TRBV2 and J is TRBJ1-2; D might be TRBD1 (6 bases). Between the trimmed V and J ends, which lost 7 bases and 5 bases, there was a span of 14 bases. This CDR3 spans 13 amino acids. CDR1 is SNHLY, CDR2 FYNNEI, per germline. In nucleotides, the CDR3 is TGTGCCAGCATCCAAGACAGGCAGTATGGCTACACCTTC. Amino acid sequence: CASIQDRQYGYTF.

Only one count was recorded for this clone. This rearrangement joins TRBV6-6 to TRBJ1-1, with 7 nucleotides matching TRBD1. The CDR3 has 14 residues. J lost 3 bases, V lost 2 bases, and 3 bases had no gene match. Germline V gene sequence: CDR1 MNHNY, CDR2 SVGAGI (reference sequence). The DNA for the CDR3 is TGTGCCAGCAGTTACCGGCAGGGGGACACTGAAGCTTTCTTT. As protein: CASSYRQGDTEAFF.

DNA for the CDR3: TGTGCCAGCGGACAGGGGGCCCTCTCACCCCTCCACTTT. This encodes CASGQGALSPLHF. The V call is TRBV18, the J call TRBJ1-6, with TRBD1 matching 11 bases. Looked up from germline, CDR1 is KGHSH and CDR2 is LQKENI. Trimming took 8 bases from V and 10 from J; bases not matched to a gene: 4. The CDR3 is 13 residues long.

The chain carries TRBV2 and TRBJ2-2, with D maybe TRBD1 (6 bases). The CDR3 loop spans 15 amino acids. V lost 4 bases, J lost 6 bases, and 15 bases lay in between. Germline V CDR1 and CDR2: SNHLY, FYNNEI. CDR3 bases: TGTGCCAGCAGTGGGACAGCCTTTCTCGCCGGGGAGCTGTTTTTT. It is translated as CASSGTAFLAGELFF.

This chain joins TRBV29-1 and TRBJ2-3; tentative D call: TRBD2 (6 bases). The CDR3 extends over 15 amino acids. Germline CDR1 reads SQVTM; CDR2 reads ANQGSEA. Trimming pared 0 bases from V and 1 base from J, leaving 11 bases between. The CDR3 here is CSVEDGRFRTDTQYF. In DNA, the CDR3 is TGCAGCGTTGAAGACGGGAGATTTCGCACAGATACGCAGTATTTT.